The 20 T cell receptor beta chains reported below all come from one sample, sequenced in a study of cytomegalovirus exposure and HLA in healthy donors. In the PCR, 60 Vbeta and 13 Jbeta primers were used. The repertoire was sequenced with immunoSEQ multiplex PCR; TCRdb's copy has only in-frame clones and lacks some. The sample records more than 130,000 clones, roughly three quarters being singletons. The specimen sequenced was PBMCs. Every receptor here comes from a woman aged 50 to 60 in good health and CMV-seronegative.

This clone was observed a handful of times. The V call is TRBV9, the J call TRBJ2-4; D might be TRBD2 (6 bases). Germline lookup yields CDR1 SGDLS and CDR2 YYNGEE. The CDR3 sequence is 15 residues long. The ends were cut back, 3 bases at V and 5 bases at J, with 15 bases in the middle. CDR3 in amino acids: CASSAGGWRENIQYF. The CDR3 DNA sequence: TGTGCCAGCAGCGCCGGAGGATGGAGGGAAAACATTCAGTACTTC.

This chain links TRBV11-2 with TRBJ1-6; TRBD1 might be the D (5 bases). The CDR3 is made up of 15 amino acids. Trimming left V 5 bases short and J 8 bases short, with 16 bases between. CDR1 is SGHAT, CDR2 FQNNGV, per germline. CDR3 nucleotide sequence: TGTGCCAGCAGCAGTATGCAGGGTGCGGATTCACCCCTCCACTTT. Protein sequence: CASSSMQGADSPLHF.

V gene TRBV11-2 combines with J gene TRBJ1-2, with D maybe TRBD1 (6 bases). This CDR3 has 15 residues. The germline V and J ends were trimmed by 1 base and 3 bases, with 12 bases remaining between them. Germline assignment: CDR1 SGHAT and CDR2 FQNNGV. This CDR3 reads CASSLVDRTYYGYTF. The CDR3 bases are TGTGCCAGCAGCTTAGTCGACAGGACATACTATGGCTACACCTTC.

The J gene is TRBJ1-4, the V gene TRBV10-2; D is unresolved. V dropped 0 bases and J dropped 7 bases, with 12 bases sitting between them. Per the germline V gene, CDR1 is WSHSY and CDR2 is SAAADI. CDR3 length: 15 amino acids. The CDR3 DNA is TGCGCCAGCAGTGAGTCGTACGGGGAGGGTGAAAAACTGTTTTTT. Amino acid sequence: CASSESYGEGEKLFF.

V is TRBV15 and J is TRBJ2-2, with 7 bases identical to TRBD1. This CDR3 region has 18 residues. Germline assignment: CDR1 LNHNV and CDR2 YYDKDF (reference sequence). After removal of 3 bases from V and 0 bases from J, the junction contained 10 bases not matched to a gene. CDR3 residues: CATSRTGQFFSNTGELFF. The CDR3 DNA follows: TGTGCCACCAGCAGGACGGGACAGTTTTTTTCGAACACCGGGGAGCTGTTTTTT.

The chain couples TRBV28 to TRBJ2-7, with D perhaps TRBD1 (6 bases). The germline CDR1 and CDR2 sequences are MDHEN and SYDVKM. CDR3 length equals 14 residues. V gave up 5 bases and J gave up 4 bases, with 15 bases separating them. CDR3 coding DNA: TGTGCCAGCAGTGAGGGGGTATCTCCTTACGAGCAGTACTTC. Protein product: CASSEGVSPYEQYF.

This clone appeared a few times. This chain uses TRBV7-6 with TRBJ1-2; TRBD1 agrees at 7 bases. The CDR3 is 14 amino acids. The trim removed 1 base at V and 8 bases at J, leaving 7 bases unmatched. Germline values: CDR1 SGHVS, CDR2 FNYEAQ. Written as DNA, the CDR3 is TGTGCCAGCAGCTTAGATGAGGGGGCGGAGGGCTACACCTTC. Translating it yields CASSLDEGAEGYTF.

This chain connects TRBV7-2 to TRBJ1-2; 10 bases align to TRBD1. The CDR3 is 13 residues long. J lost 1 base, V lost 10 bases, and 3 bases had no gene match. Germline-derived CDR1 and CDR2 are SGHTA and FQGNSA. CDR3 in DNA: TGTGCCACTGGGACAGGGGTTAACTATGGCTACACCTTC. Protein product: CATGTGVNYGYTF.

V gene TRBV27 combines with J gene TRBJ2-5, with D maybe TRBD1 (6 bases). The CDR3 totals 15 residues. V was shortened by 5 bases and J by 0 bases, with 13 bases between the two germline ends. Germline-derived CDR1 and CDR2 are MNHEY and SMNVEV (reference sequence). This CDR3 is CASSPRWTDQETQYF. In nucleotides, the CDR3 is TGTGCCAGCAGTCCCCGGTGGACAGACCAAGAGACCCAGTACTTC.

The V and J genes are TRBV30 and TRBJ1-2, with D unresolved. The CDR3 length is 14 residues. Germline CDR1 and CDR2: GTSNPN and SVGIG (reference sequence). The germline V and J ends were trimmed by 2 bases and 4 bases, with 14 bases remaining between them. This chain's CDR3 is CAWSPRGRGYGYTF. The CDR3 nucleotides are TGTGCCTGGAGTCCCCGCGGGCGGGGCTATGGCTACACCTTC.

This clone was counted only a few times. The chain carries TRBV6-1 and TRBJ2-7; TRBD1 matches at 10 bases. The CDR3 is made up of 14 amino acids. CDR1 and CDR2 from the germline V gene are MNHNS and SASEGT. Trimming at V came to 4 bases and at J to 3 bases, leaving 3 bases not matched to a gene. The CDR3 protein is CASSVGQGSYEQYF. The CDR3 DNA follows: TGTGCCAGCAGTGTGGGACAGGGGAGCTACGAGCAGTACTTC.

This clone has only a few counts. The chain combines TRBV2 with TRBJ1-1; the D is unclear. V was cut by 7 bases and J by 3 bases, with 18 bases left in between. Germline CDR1 is SNHLY and CDR2 is FYNNEI. The CDR3 runs to 15 residues. CDR3 DNA: TGTGCCAGCAAGCGGGGAAGAGGAAAAGACACTGAAGCTTTCTTT. This encodes CASKRGRGKDTEAFF.

The chain employs TRBV6-1 and TRBJ2-1; the D gene is possibly TRBD1 (5 bases). There are 12 residues in the CDR3. Germline V gene lookup returns CDR1 MNHNS and CDR2 SASEGT. The V end was cut by 7 bases, the J end by 10 bases, with 14 bases between. CDR3 sequence reads: CASTSTRQEQFF. Here the CDR3 DNA reads TGTGCCAGCACCAGCACTCGACAGGAGCAGTTCTTC.

The chain is built from TRBV25-1 and TRBJ1-1; D uncertain. Germline values: CDR1 MGHDK, CDR2 SYGVNS. CDR3 length: 15 amino acids. Between the trimmed V and J ends, which lost 6 bases and 1 base, there was a span of 15 bases. CDR3 DNA sequence: TGTGCCAGCAGCCCTGGAGAGAGGTGGAACACTGAAGCTTTCTTT. It yields the protein CASSPGERWNTEAFF.

This chain links TRBV30 with TRBJ1-4; TRBD1 is a possible D gene (5 bases). Germline lookup yields CDR1 GTSNPN and CDR2 SVGIG (reference sequence). The CDR3 has 15 amino acids. With 3 bases removed from V and 3 bases from J, the gap between germline ends came to 14 bases. This CDR3 is CAWRPTRASNEKLFF. Written as DNA, the CDR3 is TGTGCCTGGAGGCCGACCAGGGCATCTAATGAAAAACTGTTTTTT.

V is TRBV6-4 and J is TRBJ1-4, with 10 bases identical to TRBD1. Germline V gene lookup returns CDR1 MRHNA and CDR2 SNTAGT. The CDR3 runs to 14 residues. V dropped 10 bases and J dropped 7; count of bases not matched to a gene: 9. The CDR3, as DNA: TGTGCCATCTATCCGGGACAGGGGACTGAAAAACTGTTTTTT. It encodes CAIYPGQGTEKLFF.

This chain uses TRBV6-6 with TRBJ2-7; D ambiguous. The germline gives CDR1 MNHNY, CDR2 SVGAGI (reference sequence). Between the trimmed V and J ends, which lost 6 bases and 0 bases, there was a span of 12 bases. The CDR3 runs 14 residues. The CDR3 spells CASRSERSSYEQYF. The DNA of the CDR3 is TGTGCCAGCAGAAGCGAGAGGAGCTCCTACGAGCAGTACTTC.

This chain links TRBV7-8 with TRBJ1-6; TRBD1 aligns across 8 bases. V was pared by 5 bases and J by 8 bases, with 8 bases of the junction left unmatched. The CDR3 consists of 15 residues. In germline, CDR1 is SGHVS, CDR2 FQNEAQ. CDR3: CASSPRQGQDSPLHF. In DNA form, the CDR3 reads TGTGCCAGCAGCCCAAGACAGGGGCAGGATTCACCCCTCCACTTT.

The chain is built from TRBV27 and TRBJ2-3; 7 bases map to TRBD2. CDR3 size: 17 residues. The ends lost 8 bases at V and 1 base at J; junction bases unmatched: 15. From germline, CDR1 is MNHEY and CDR2 SMNVEV (reference sequence). CDR3 region: CASGFSYTSVGTDTQYF. CDR3 nucleotides: TGTGCCAGCGGGTTCTCCTATACTAGCGTAGGCACAGATACGCAGTATTTT.

This chain uses TRBV5-1 with TRBJ1-1; TRBD1 matches 10 bases. Per germline, CDR1 SGHRS and CDR2 YFSETQ. The CDR3 loop spans 15 amino acids. Trimming cost V 3 bases and J 7 bases; bases outside gene matches: 9. CDR3 sequence (DNA): TGCGCCAGCAGCTGGACCGGGACAGGGGAACGTGAAGCTTTCTTT. It yields the protein CASSWTGTGEREAFF.